The 15 T cell receptor beta chains listed next were all sequenced from one sample in a study of Ad26.COV2.S vaccination and SARS-CoV-2 variants. The assay was immunoSEQ multiplex PCR, and TCRdb's table has in-frame clones only and misses some. This table holds over 450,000 clones, about 89% found once. Treatment in this sample: 19 received Ad26.COV2.S at low or high dose, single or two shots; roughly five received placebo; per-sample allocation not given. Sampling was done on day 63 after the first vaccine or placebo injection. The material was peripheral blood, obtained in a trial of Ad26.COV2.S vaccine versus placebo. The receptors come from a person aged 18-65 years who received the Ad26.COV2.S COVID-19 vaccine or a placebo.

The rearrangement joins TRBV3-1 (or the pseudogene TRBV3-2) to TRBJ1-4; tentative D call: TRBD1 (5 bases). Between the trimmed V and J ends, which lost 1 base and 7 bases, there was a span of 10 bases. The CDR3 runs 14 residues. In germline, CDR1 is LGHDT, CDR2 YNNKEL (reference sequence). CDR3 DNA sequence: TGTGCCAGCAGCCAAGCTCAGGGTACTGAAAAACTGTTTTTT. Protein product: CASSQAQGTEKLFF.

This chain connects TRBV30 to TRBJ2-1; 10 positions agree with TRBD1. The germline V gene has CDR1 GTSNPN and CDR2 SVGIG (reference sequence). This CDR3 is 15 amino acids long. V dropped 5 bases and J dropped 7; count of bases not matched to a gene: 11. In DNA form, the CDR3 reads TGTGCCTGGGGGGAGGGACAGGGGTTTTCTAATGAGCAGTTCTTC. This gives the protein CAWGEGQGFSNEQFF.

The V and J genes are TRBV5-4 and TRBJ2-7; no definite D call. This CDR3 is 12 amino acids long. Trimming pared 0 bases from V and 5 bases from J, leaving 6 bases between. From germline, CDR1 is SGHNT and CDR2 YYREEE (reference sequence). This CDR3 is CASSLAQNEQYF. CDR3 bases: TGTGCCAGCAGCTTGGCACAGAACGAGCAGTACTTC.

This chain joins TRBV19 and TRBJ1-5; D not resolved. The germline V gene has CDR1 LNHDA and CDR2 SQIVND (reference sequence). Trimming removed 3 bases from V and 3 bases from J, with 6 bases in between. The CDR3 has 13 residues. CDR3 amino acids: CASSIVLNQPQHF. CDR3 nucleotide sequence: TGTGCCAGTAGTATCGTCCTCAATCAGCCCCAGCATTTT.

The gene calls are TRBV13 and TRBJ2-7; 9 nucleotides line up with TRBD2. This CDR3 contains 14 residues. Germline V CDR1 and CDR2: PRHDT, FYEKMQ (reference sequence). V was pared by 4 bases and J by 7 bases, with 8 bases of the junction left unmatched. The CDR3 sequence is CASSSSGEAGEQYF. The CDR3, as DNA: TGTGCCAGCAGCTCTAGCGGGGAGGCTGGAGAGCAGTACTTC.

In DNA, the CDR3 is TGTGCCAGCAGCCAGCACCGGCGGGACAGGCCCTACGAGCAGTACTTC. Translating gives CASSQHRRDRPYEQYF. The chain is built from TRBV3-1 (or the pseudogene TRBV3-2) and TRBJ2-7; 8 bases align to TRBD1. Trimming at V came to 3 bases and at J to 2 bases, leaving 9 bases not matched to a gene. The CDR3 has 16 amino acids. Germline loops: CDR1 LGHDT, CDR2 YNNKEL (reference sequence).

Here the CDR3 reads CASSLLGGGDSEQFF. Written as DNA, the CDR3 is TGTGCCAGCAGCTTATTAGGTGGGGGTGATAGTGAGCAGTTCTTC. The J gene is TRBJ2-1, the V gene TRBV5-4; tentatively, D is TRBD1 or TRBD2 (5 bases each). In germline, CDR1 is SGHNT, CDR2 YYREEE (reference sequence). CDR3 size: 15 residues. The germline V and J ends were trimmed by 2 bases and 9 bases, with 18 bases remaining between them.

This chain links TRBV7-3 with TRBJ1-1, with D possibly being TRBD1 (5 bases). V was trimmed by 0 bases and J by 2 bases, leaving 10 bases between them. Germline CDR1 reads SGHTA; CDR2 reads FQGTGA. The CDR3 is made up of 15 amino acids. CDR3 residues: CASSLTIDRNTEAFF. The CDR3 bases are TGTGCCAGCAGCTTAACGATTGACAGAAACACTGAAGCTTTCTTT.

With regard to this clone: The junction departs from the called germline gene at one end, perhaps through a read error. This rearrangement joins TRBV7-7 to TRBJ2-1; 7 positions match TRBD2. Germline CDR1 and CDR2: SSHAT and FNYEAQ (reference sequence). The CDR3 length is 16 residues. This CDR3 is CASSLTGGSSYNEQFF. CDR3 DNA sequence: TGTGCTAGCAGCTTAACGGGCGGGAGCTCCTACAATGAGCAGTTCTTC.

The chain links TRBV11-2 to TRBJ2-7; D not resolved. The length of the CDR3 is 12 residues. V lost 3 bases to trimming and J lost 3 bases, with 6 bases between them. The germline CDR1 and CDR2 sequences are SGHAT and FQNNGV. The chain's CDR3 is CASSFGGYEQYF. The CDR3 coding sequence is TGTGCCAGCAGCTTTGGCGGCTACGAGCAGTACTTC.

Concerning this clone: This specimen includes other DNA sequences encoding the same CDR3. The gene calls are TRBV15 and TRBJ1-1; D ambiguous. Per germline, CDR1 LNHNV and CDR2 YYDKDF (reference sequence). V lost 2 bases and J 1 base, leaving 5 bases between the germline ends. This CDR3 region has 13 residues. The CDR3 spells CATSRRANTEAFF. As DNA, the CDR3 is TGTGCCACCAGCAGACGAGCGAACACTGAAGCTTTCTTT.

V gene TRBV24-1 combines with J gene TRBJ2-3; tentatively, D is TRBD1 (6 bases). Germline assignment: CDR1 KGHDR and CDR2 SFDVKD. The CDR3 runs to 15 residues. V was clipped by 4 bases and J by 1 base, with 11 bases between them. As DNA, the CDR3 is TGTGCCACCAGTGACCTACAGGGAGGCACAGATACGCAGTATTTT. This sequence encodes CATSDLQGGTDTQYF.

Remarks on this clone: Other DNA sequences within the sample encode an identical CDR3. The V gene is TRBV19, the J gene TRBJ1-6; tentative D call: TRBD1 (5 bases). V was cut by 6 bases and J by 10 bases, with 19 bases left in between. The germline gives CDR1 LNHDA, CDR2 SQIVND (reference sequence). The length of the CDR3 is 15 residues. The CDR3, as DNA: TGTGCCAGTAGCCGCGGGGGTGGGGGGGTATCACCCCTCCACTTT. It translates to CASSRGGGGVSPLHF.

The chain is built from TRBV25-1 and TRBJ2-3; TRBD2 matches at 7 bases. The V gene's germline CDR1 is MGHDK and CDR2 SYGVNS. V lost 1 base and J lost 9; bases outside the gene matches: 10. The CDR3 sequence is 15 residues long. This chain's CDR3 is CASSEWGAGKATQYF. CDR3 DNA: TGTGCCAGCAGTGAATGGGGAGCGGGAAAAGCAACGCAGTATTTT.

V gene TRBV2 combines with J gene TRBJ1-5, with TRBD1 identical over 7 bases. The CDR3 sequence is 13 residues long. Germline V gene sequence: CDR1 SNHLY, CDR2 FYNNEI. V dropped 5 bases and J dropped 9; count of bases not matched to a gene: 7. The CDR3, as DNA: TGTGCCAGCAGTCTCTCCGGGACAGTGCCCCAGCATTTT. Translated: CASSLSGTVPQHF.